This T cell receptor beta chain was sequenced for a study of blood T cell repertoires in COVID-19. This table comes from immunoSEQ multiplex PCR, and its TCRdb copy is limited to in-frame clones, with some not included. The sample consists of about 280,000 clones, 70% to 90% of them appearing once. This receptor was obtained from a woman aged 25 to 39 who had recovered from COVID-19. Sequencing was carried out using peripheral blood.

The CDR3 DNA sequence: TGTGCCAGCAGTTCAGGACAGGCTAGCACAGATACGCAGTATTTT. This gives the protein CASSSGQASTDTQYF. The V call is TRBV6-5, the J call TRBJ2-3; 7 bases map to TRBD1. This CDR3 is 15 amino acids long. Trimming took 4 bases from V and 0 from J; bases not matched to a gene: 4. CDR1 is MNHEY and CDR2 is SVGAGI in the germline V gene.